Following are 14 T cell receptor beta chains from one sample sequenced in a study of identical twins. TCRdb redid the calling of the 5' RACE reads with MiXCR, one entry per CDR3 protein. Here the sample spans around 490,000 distinct CDR3 sequences, about 13% being singletons. The sample also formed part of further work on yellow fever vaccine responses in identical twins.

Source material: CD4+ T cells sorted from blood. These receptors were taken from a young woman in good health.

This clonotype was seen a handful of times. The chain links TRBV4-2 to TRBJ2-1; D possibly uses TRBD1 or TRBD2 (5 bases each). Trimming shortened V by 2 bases and J by 7 bases, and 12 bases separated the two germline ends. CDR3 size: 14 residues. In germline, CDR1 is LGHNA, CDR2 YNFKEQ. Written as DNA, the CDR3 is TGTGCCAGCAGCCAATCACCGAGGGGTAATGAGCAGTTCTTC. Translating it yields CASSQSPRGNEQFF.

This clonotype was found many times. The chain couples TRBV5-1 to TRBJ2-1, with TRBD2 matching 7 bases. Trimming at V came to 4 bases and at J to 8 bases, leaving 12 bases not matched to a gene. Germline V CDR1 and CDR2: SGHRS, YFSETQ. The CDR3 loop spans 15 amino acids. CDR3 loop: CASSGRGLPGDEQFF. The CDR3 DNA reads as TGCGCCAGCAGCGGTAGGGGACTACCGGGGGATGAGCAGTTCTTC.

This clonotype was found many times. V gene TRBV15 combines with J gene TRBJ2-3; either TRBD1 or TRBD2 may supply D (5 bases each). CDR1 and CDR2 (germline): LNHNV, YYDKDF (reference sequence). The CDR3 extends over 15 amino acids. Trimming cost V 10 bases and J 3 bases, with 20 bases left between them. CDR3 sequence: CASRDQGNSTDTQYF. The CDR3, as DNA: TGTGCCAGCAGGGACCAGGGAAATAGTACAGATACGCAGTATTTT.

In this sample, this clonotype turned up a few times. The rearrangement uses TRBV4-3 and TRBJ2-7; 8 positions agree with TRBD1. The CDR3 is made up of 16 amino acids. With 1 base clipped from V and 6 bases from J, the junction kept 11 bases outside the gene matches. Germline-derived CDR1 and CDR2 are LGHNA and YSLEER. The CDR3 sequence: CASSQVPGQGKGEQYF. The CDR3 region has the DNA TGCGCCAGCAGCCAAGTCCCTGGACAGGGAAAGGGCGAGCAGTACTTC.

The gene calls are TRBV9 and TRBJ2-2, with 13 bases identical to TRBD2. The CDR3 extends over 15 amino acids. CDR1 is SGDLS and CDR2 is YYNGEE in the germline V gene. V shed 3 bases, J shed 6 bases, and the junction held 2 bases outside the gene matches. The CDR3 nucleotides are TGTGCCAGCAGCGGAACTAGCGGGAGGGCCGGGGAGCTGTTTTTT. Its protein is CASSGTSGRAGELFF.

In its sample, this clonotype was seen a few times. The gene calls are TRBV18 and TRBJ1-6; no clear D gene. V was cut by 6 bases and J by 6 bases, with 12 bases left in between. The germline gives CDR1 KGHSH, CDR2 LQKENI. The CDR3 totals 14 residues. The CDR3 sequence: CASSTGTLNSPLHF. As DNA, the CDR3 is TGTGCCAGCTCCACGGGAACCCTTAATTCACCCCTCCACTTT.

This clonotype has only a few counts. The chain joins TRBV20-1 to TRBJ2-3; 12 bases are a match to TRBD1. Germline-derived CDR1 and CDR2 are DFQATT and SNEGSKA (reference sequence). V trimming: 1 base; J trimming: 4 bases; junction bases outside the gene matches: 3. The CDR3 contains 15 residues. DNA of the CDR3: TGCAGTGCTAGAGTGGGACAGGGGGCAGCAGATACGCAGTATTTT. Amino acids: CSARVGQGAADTQYF.

This clonotype came up a few times. This chain connects TRBV24-1 to TRBJ2-5; TRBD2 might be the D (6 bases). The CDR3 has 15 residues. Germline-derived CDR1 and CDR2 are KGHDR and SFDVKD. V dropped 0 bases and J dropped 4 bases, with 11 bases sitting between them. The CDR3 bases are TGTGCCACCAGTGATTTGGTTGCGGGATCAGAGACCCAGTACTTC. Translation: CATSDLVAGSETQYF.

V gene TRBV20-1 combines with J gene TRBJ1-1; 7 bases fit TRBD1. V lost 6 bases, J lost 3 bases, and 4 bases stayed unmatched. This CDR3 contains 12 residues. Germline loops: CDR1 DFQATT, CDR2 SNEGSKA (reference sequence). The CDR3 DNA reads TGCAGTGCCCTAACAGGGGACACTGAAGCTTTCTTT. This encodes CSALTGDTEAFF.

Details on this clonotype: The junction does not match germline at one end; this may be a read error. The chain has TRBV28 and TRBJ2-2; D remains ambiguous. Germline lookup yields CDR1 MDHEN and CDR2 SYDVKM. The CDR3 has 15 amino acids. The CDR3 DNA follows: TGTGCCAGCAGCGAGCTACTACAGAACTCCGGGGAGCTGTTTTTT. It encodes CASSELLQNSGELFF.

This chain joins TRBV28 and TRBJ2-7; D is ambiguous. V was shortened by 6 bases and J by 4 bases, with 13 bases between the two germline ends. Germline loops: CDR1 MDHEN, CDR2 SYDVKM. The CDR3 totals 13 residues. The CDR3 loop reads CASSRKVGYEQYF. In nucleotides, the CDR3 is TGTGCCAGCAGCCGTAAAGTGGGGTACGAGCAGTACTTC. Looking up the rest from reference TRBV28 and TRBJ2-7 gives the full variable domain: DVKVTQSSRYLVKRTGEKVFLECVQDMDHENMFWYRQDPGLGLRLIYFSYDVKMKEKGDIPEGYSVSREKKERFSLILESASTNQTSMYLCASSRKVGYEQYFGPGTRLTVT.

This clonotype was seen many times. An end of the junction does not agree with germline; a read error may underlie this. The J gene is TRBJ2-1, the V gene TRBV7-2, with D hard to call. The CDR3 consists of 11 residues. Germline V CDR1 and CDR2: SGHTA, FQGNSA. CDR3 in DNA: TGCGCCAGCAGCTTGACTGGAGAGCAGTTCTTC. It specifies CASSLTGEQFF. Full variable domain (missing parts from reference TRBV7-2 and TRBJ2-1): GAGVSQSPSNKVTEKGKDVELRCDPISGHTALYWYRQSLGQGLEFLIYFQGNSAPDKSGLPSDRFSAERTGGSVSTLTIQRTQQEDSAVYLCASSLTGEQFFGPGTRLTVL.

This clonotype turned up a few times. The rearrangement links TRBV11-2 to TRBJ2-5; the D is unclear. V lost 3 bases and J 7 bases, leaving 21 bases between the germline ends. Germline loops: CDR1 SGHAT, CDR2 FQNNGV. CDR3 length equals 16 residues. The CDR3 DNA is TGTGCCAGCAGCTTTTTGAAACCTTTGGGCCTTGGGACCCAGTACTTC. Encoded protein: CASSFLKPLGLGTQYF.

This chain connects TRBV9 to TRBJ2-1; 10 bases agree with TRBD2. With 2 bases clipped from V and 2 bases from J, the junction kept 10 bases outside the gene matches. Germline V gene lookup returns CDR1 SGDLS and CDR2 YYNGEE. The CDR3 has 18 amino acids. The CDR3 reads CASSVFSGGVYTYNEQFF. CDR3 DNA sequence: TGTGCCAGCAGCGTCTTCAGCGGGGGGGTTTATACCTACAATGAGCAGTTCTTC.